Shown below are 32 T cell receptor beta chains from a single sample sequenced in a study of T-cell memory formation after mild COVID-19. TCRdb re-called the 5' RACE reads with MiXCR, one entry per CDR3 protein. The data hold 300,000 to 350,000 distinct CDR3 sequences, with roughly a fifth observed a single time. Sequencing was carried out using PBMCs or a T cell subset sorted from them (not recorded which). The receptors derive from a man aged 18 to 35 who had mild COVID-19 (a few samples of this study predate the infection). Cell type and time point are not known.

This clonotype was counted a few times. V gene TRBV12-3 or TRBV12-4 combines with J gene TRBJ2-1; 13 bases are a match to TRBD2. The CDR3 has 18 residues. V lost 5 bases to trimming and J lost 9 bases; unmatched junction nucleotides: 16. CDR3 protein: CASSLSGTSGDWSSEQFF. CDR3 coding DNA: TGTGCCAGCAGTCTATCCGGGACTAGCGGGGACTGGAGTAGTGAGCAGTTCTTC.

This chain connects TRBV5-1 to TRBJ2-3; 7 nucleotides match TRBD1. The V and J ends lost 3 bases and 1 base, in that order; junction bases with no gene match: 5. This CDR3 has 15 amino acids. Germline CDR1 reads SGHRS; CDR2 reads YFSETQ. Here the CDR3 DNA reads TGCGCCAGCAGCTCGGGACAGCTCCGCACAGATACGCAGTATTTT. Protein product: CASSSGQLRTDTQYF. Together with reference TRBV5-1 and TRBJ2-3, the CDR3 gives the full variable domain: KAGVTQTPRYLIKTRGQQVTLSCSPISGHRSVSWYQQTPGQGLQFLFEYFSETQRNKGNFPGRFSGRQFSNSRSEMNVSTLELGDSALYLCASSSGQLRTDTQYFGPGTRLTVL.

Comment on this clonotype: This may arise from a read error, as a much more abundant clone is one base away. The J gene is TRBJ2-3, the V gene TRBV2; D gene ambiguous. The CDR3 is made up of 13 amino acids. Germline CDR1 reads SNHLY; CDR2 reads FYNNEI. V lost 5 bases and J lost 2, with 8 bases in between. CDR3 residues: CASSSSYTDTQYF. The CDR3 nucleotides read TGTGCCAGCAGTTCCTCCTACACAGATACGCAGTATTTT. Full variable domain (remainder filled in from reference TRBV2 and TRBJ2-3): EPEVTQTPSHQVTQMGQEVILRCVPISNHLYFYWYRQILGQKVEFLVSFYNNEISEKSEIFDDQFSVERPDGSNFTLKIRSTKLEDSAMYFCASSSSYTDTQYFGPGTRLTVL.

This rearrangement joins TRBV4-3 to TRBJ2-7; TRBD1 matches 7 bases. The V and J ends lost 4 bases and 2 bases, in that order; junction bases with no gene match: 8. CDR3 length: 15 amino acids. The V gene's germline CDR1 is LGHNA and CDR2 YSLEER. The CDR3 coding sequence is TGCGCCAGCAGCCGTAGACAGGGTAGTCCCTACGAGCAGTACTTC. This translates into CASSRRQGSPYEQYF.

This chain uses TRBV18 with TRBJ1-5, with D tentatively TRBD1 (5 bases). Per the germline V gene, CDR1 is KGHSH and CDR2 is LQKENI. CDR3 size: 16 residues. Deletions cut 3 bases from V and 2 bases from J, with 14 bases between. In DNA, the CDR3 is TGTGCCAGCTCACCCTCAGGGACGGTGGGCAATCAGCCCCAGCATTTT. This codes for CASSPSGTVGNQPQHF. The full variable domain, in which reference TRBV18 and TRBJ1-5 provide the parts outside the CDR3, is NAGVMQNPRHLVRRRGQEARLRCSPMKGHSHVYWYRQLPEEGLKFMVYLQKENIIDESGMPKERFSAEFPKEGPSILRIQQVVRGDSAAYFCASSPSGTVGNQPQHFGDGTRLSIL.

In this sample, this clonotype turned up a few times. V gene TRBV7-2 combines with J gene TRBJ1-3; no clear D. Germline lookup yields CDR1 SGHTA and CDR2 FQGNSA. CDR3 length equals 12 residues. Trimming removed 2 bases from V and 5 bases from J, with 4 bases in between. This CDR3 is CASSLWRNTIYF. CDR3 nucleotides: TGTGCCAGCAGCTTATGGAGAAACACCATATATTTT.

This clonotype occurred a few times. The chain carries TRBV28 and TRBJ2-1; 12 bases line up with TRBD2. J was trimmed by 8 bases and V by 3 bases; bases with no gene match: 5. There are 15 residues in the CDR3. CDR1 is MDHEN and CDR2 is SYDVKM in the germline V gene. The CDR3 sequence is CASSFLAGGLYEQFF. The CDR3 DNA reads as TGTGCCAGCAGTTTCCTAGCGGGGGGGCTCTATGAGCAGTTCTTC.

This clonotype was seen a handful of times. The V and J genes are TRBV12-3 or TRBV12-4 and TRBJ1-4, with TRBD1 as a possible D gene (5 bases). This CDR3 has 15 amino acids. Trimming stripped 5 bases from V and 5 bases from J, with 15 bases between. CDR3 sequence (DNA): TGTGCCAGCAGTCCCAGGGTGAGGAGGAATGAAAAACTGTTTTTT. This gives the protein CASSPRVRRNEKLFF.

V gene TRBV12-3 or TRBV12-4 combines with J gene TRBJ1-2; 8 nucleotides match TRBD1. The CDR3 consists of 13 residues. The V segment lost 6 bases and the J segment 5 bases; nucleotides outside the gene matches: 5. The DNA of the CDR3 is TGTGCCAGCAGAACACAGGGGGGGTATGGCTACACCTTC. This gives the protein CASRTQGGYGYTF.

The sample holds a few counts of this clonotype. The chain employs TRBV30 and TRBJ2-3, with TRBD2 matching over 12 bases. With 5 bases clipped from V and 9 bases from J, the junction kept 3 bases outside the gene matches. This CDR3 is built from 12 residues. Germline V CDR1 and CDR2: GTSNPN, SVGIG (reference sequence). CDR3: CAWLAGGRTQYF. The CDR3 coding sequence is TGTGCCTGGCTAGCGGGGGGGCGAACGCAGTATTTT.

The CDR3 nucleotides read TGTGCCAGCAGCCAGGGGGACAGGTCCACAGATACGCAGTATTTT. This sequence encodes CASSQGDRSTDTQYF. The V gene is TRBV3-1, the J gene TRBJ2-3; TRBD1 aligns across 8 bases. V gave up 3 bases and J gave up 2 bases; unmatched junction bases: 4. This CDR3 spans 15 amino acids. Germline V CDR1 and CDR2: LGHDT, YNNKEL (reference sequence).

Written as DNA, the CDR3 is TGTGCCAGCAGTTTCCGGGTATCCTATAATTCACCCCTCCACTTT. Translation: CASSFRVSYNSPLHF. The genes are TRBV27 and TRBJ1-6; no definite D call. The V gene's germline CDR1 is MNHEY and CDR2 SMNVEV (reference sequence). This CDR3 contains 15 residues. Trimming took off 3 bases at V and 1 base at J, with 7 bases between the two ends.

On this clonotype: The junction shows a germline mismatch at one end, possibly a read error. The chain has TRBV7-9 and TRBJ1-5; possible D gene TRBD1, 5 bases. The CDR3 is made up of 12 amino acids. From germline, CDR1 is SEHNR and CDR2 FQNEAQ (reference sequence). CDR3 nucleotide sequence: TGTGCCAGCAGCCCGTACGAGGGGCCCAAGCATTTT. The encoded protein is CASSPYEGPKHF.

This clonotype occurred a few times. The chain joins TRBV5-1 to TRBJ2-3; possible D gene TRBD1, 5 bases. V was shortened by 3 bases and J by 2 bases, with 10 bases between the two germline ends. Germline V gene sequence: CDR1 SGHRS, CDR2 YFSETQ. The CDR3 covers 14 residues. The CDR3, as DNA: TGCGCCAGCAGCTGGGGCGCCCTCACAGATACGCAGTATTTT. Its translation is CASSWGALTDTQYF.

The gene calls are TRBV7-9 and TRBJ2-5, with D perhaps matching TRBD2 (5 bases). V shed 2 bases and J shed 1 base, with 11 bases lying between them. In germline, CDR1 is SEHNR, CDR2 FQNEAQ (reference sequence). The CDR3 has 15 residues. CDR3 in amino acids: CASSLIWGVQETQYF. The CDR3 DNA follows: TGTGCCAGCAGCTTAATTTGGGGAGTCCAAGAGACCCAGTACTTC.

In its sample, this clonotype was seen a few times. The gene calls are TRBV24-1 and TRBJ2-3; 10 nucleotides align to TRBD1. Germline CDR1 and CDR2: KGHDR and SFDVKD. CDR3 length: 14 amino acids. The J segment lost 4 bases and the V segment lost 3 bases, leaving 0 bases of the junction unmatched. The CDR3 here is CATSDGTGADTQYF. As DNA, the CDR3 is TGTGCCACCAGTGATGGGACAGGGGCAGATACGCAGTATTTT.

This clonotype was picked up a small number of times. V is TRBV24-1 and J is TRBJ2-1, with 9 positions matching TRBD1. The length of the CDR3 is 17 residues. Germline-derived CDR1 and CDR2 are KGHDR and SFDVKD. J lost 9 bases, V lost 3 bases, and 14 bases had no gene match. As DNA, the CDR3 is TGTGCCACCAGTGATGGGACCGGGACAGGGCAGAGGGGTGAGCAGTTCTTC. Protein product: CATSDGTGTGQRGEQFF.

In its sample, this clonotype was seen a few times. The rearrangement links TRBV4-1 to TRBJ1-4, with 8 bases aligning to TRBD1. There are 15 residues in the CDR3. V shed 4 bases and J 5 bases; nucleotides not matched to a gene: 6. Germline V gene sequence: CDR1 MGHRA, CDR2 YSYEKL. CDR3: CASSLRGTGNEKLFF. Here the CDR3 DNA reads TGCGCCAGCAGCCTACGGGGGACAGGAAATGAAAAACTGTTTTTT.

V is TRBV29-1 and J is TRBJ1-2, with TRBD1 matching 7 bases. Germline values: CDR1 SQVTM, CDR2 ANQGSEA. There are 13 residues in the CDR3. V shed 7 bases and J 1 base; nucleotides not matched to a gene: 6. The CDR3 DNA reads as TGCAGCGCTCAGGGGGGACTTAACTATGGCTACACCTTC. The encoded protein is CSAQGGLNYGYTF.

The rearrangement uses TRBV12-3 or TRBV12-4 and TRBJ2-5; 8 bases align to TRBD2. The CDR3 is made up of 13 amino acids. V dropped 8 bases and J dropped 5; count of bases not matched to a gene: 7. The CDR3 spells CASGSGGLETQYF. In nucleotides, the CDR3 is TGTGCCAGCGGGTCGGGGGGGTTGGAGACCCAGTACTTC.

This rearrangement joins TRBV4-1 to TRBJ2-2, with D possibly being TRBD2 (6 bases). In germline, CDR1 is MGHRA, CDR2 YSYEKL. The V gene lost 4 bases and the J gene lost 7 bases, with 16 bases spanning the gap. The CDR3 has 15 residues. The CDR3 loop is CASSPAWGGYGELFF. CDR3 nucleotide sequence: TGCGCCAGCAGCCCAGCATGGGGAGGTTACGGGGAGCTGTTTTTT.

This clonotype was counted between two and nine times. The CDR3 region has the DNA TGTGCCAGCAGTTTATTCCGCAGCCGCAATCAGCCCCAGCATTTT. Translation: CASSLFRSRNQPQHF. This chain connects TRBV12-3 or TRBV12-4 to TRBJ1-5; D not certain. The V end lost 2 bases, the J end lost 2 bases, and 10 bases lay between the germline ends. This CDR3 is 15 amino acids long.

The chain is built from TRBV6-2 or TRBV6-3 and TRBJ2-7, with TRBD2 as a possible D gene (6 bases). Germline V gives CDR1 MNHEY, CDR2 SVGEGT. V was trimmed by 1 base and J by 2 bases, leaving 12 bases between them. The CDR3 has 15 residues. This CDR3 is CASSYWGGATYEQYF. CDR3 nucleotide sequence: TGTGCCAGCAGTTACTGGGGCGGGGCGACCTACGAGCAGTACTTC.

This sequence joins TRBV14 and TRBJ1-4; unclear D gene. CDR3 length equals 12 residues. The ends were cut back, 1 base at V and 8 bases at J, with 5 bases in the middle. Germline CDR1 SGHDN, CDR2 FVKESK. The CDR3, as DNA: TGTGCCAGCAGCCAAGTAAGGGAAAAACTGTTTTTT. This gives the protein CASSQVREKLFF.

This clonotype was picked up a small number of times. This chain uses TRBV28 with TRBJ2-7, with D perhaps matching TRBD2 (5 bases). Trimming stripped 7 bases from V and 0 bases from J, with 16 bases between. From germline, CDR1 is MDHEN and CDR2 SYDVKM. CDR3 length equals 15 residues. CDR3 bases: TGTGCCAGCACCACCTCGAGGGTCAACTCCTACGAGCAGTACTTC. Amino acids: CASTTSRVNSYEQYF.

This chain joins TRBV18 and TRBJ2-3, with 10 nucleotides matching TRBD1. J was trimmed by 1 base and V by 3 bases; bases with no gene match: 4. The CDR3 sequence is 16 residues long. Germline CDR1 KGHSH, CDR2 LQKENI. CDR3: CASSPTGTGGTDTQYF. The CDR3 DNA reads TGTGCCAGCTCACCTACCGGGACAGGGGGCACAGATACGCAGTATTTT.

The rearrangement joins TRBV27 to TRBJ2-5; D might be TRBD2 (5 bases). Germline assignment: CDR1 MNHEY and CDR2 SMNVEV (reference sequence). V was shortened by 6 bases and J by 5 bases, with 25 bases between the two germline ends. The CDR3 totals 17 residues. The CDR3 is CASSRNRKPVLAETQYF. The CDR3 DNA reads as TGTGCCAGCAGCCGAAACAGAAAACCAGTTTTAGCGGAGACCCAGTACTTC.

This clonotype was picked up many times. CDR3 nucleotides: TGCGCCAGCAGTCAATCGGGGTTGGGGGAGACCCAGTACTTC. Its translation: CASSQSGLGETQYF. The rearrangement joins TRBV23-1 to TRBJ2-5; unclear D gene. TRBV23-1 is treated as an ORF (open reading frame) with a function not yet certain. Trimming cost V 0 bases and J 5 bases, with 10 bases left between them. The CDR3 length is 14 residues.

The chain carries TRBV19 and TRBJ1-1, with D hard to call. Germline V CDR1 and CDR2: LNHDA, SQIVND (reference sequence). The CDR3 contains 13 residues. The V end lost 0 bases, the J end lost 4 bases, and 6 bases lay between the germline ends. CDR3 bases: TGTGCCAGTAGTATAGATCCGGGCACTGAAGCTTTCTTT. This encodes CASSIDPGTEAFF.

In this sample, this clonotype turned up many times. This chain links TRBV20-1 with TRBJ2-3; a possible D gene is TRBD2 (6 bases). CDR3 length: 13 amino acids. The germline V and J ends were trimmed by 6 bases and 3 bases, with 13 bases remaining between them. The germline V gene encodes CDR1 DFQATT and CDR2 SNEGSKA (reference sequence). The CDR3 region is CSARAGGTDTQYF. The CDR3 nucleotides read TGCAGTGCGAGGGCTGGAGGGACAGATACGCAGTATTTT.

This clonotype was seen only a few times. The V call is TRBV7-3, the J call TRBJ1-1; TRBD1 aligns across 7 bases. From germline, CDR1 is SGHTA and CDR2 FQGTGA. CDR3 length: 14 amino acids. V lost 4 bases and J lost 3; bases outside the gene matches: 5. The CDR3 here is CASSSSGGDTEAFF. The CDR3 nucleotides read TGTGCCAGCAGCTCGTCAGGGGGGGACACTGAAGCTTTCTTT.

The CDR3: CASSRETVNTEAFF. DNA for the CDR3: TGCGCCAGCAGCCGAGAAACAGTGAACACTGAAGCTTTCTTT. This rearrangement joins TRBV4-3 to TRBJ1-1; D remains unclear. Trimming took 4 bases from V and 0 from J, leaving 9 bases between them. The CDR3 has 14 amino acids. Germline CDR1 is LGHNA and CDR2 is YSLEER.